This TCR beta chain was documented in a study of T-cell memory formation after mild COVID-19. Across the study: Among the donors, TCR clusters were largely specific to each donor.

Germline CDR1 DFQATT, CDR2 SNEGSKA (reference sequence). CDR3 size: 14 residues. The V and J ends lost 2 bases and 7 bases respectively, with 17 bases between them. The sample holds a few counts of this clonotype. Its antigen is undetermined. Study results and limitations: Mainly CM and EM harbored the contracting CD4+ clones; mainly EMRA harbored the CD8+ ones. Still unconfirmed is whether the second-wave clones peaking on day 37 recognized SARS-CoV-2.

Constant-segment primers served in 5'RACE that generated TCR alpha and TCR beta cDNA libraries bearing sample barcodes and UMIs. TCRdb reprocessed the 5' RACE reads with MiXCR, giving one entry per CDR3 protein. The sample contains 250,000 to 300,000 distinct CDR3 sequences, roughly 8.2% of which appear only once. The chain carries TRBV20-1 and TRBJ1-1; no definite D call. The sample comprised PBMCs or a T cell subset sorted from them (not recorded which). This clonotype was sampled from a man younger than 35 who had mild COVID-19 (a few samples of this study predate the infection). Cell type and time point are not known. Here the CDR3 DNA reads TGCAGTGCTAGATCAATGAAAACAAAGGTTGAAGCTTTCTTT. This codes for CSARSMKTKVEAFF.